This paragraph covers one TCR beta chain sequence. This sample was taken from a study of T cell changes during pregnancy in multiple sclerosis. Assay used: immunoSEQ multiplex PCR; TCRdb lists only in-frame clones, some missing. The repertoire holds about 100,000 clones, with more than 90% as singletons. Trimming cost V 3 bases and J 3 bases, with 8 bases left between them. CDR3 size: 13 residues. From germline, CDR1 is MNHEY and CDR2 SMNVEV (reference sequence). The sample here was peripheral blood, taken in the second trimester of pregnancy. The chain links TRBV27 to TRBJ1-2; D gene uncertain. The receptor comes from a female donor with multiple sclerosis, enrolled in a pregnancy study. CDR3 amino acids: CASSFGVHYGYTF. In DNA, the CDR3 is TGTGCCAGCAGTTTCGGAGTACACTATGGCTACACCTTC.